What follows are 30 T cell receptor beta chains derived from one specimen sequenced in a study of identical twins (dated by TCRdb to 2016 to 2018). Library preparation employed 5' RACE. For sequencing, an Illumina HiSeq 2000 was employed. Starting from the raw public reads, TCRdb applied fastp trimming at Q25, assembled clones with MiXCR and retained in-frame beta chains. Here each entry gathers all rows of one CDR3 protein and keeps the most common genes and DNA. The sample yields approximately 600,000 distinct CDR3 sequences; 7.1% were counted once. Around 1.6% of the sample is held by the ten biggest clonotypes. These data were likewise used in another study, on yellow fever vaccine responses in identical twins.

Sample: PBMCs. The receptors were gathered from a woman younger than 30 in good health.

In this sample, this clonotype turned up a few times. The CDR3, as DNA: TGCAGCGTTGAAATGTACAATGAGCAGTTCTTC. The encoded protein is CSVEMYNEQFF. This rearrangement joins TRBV29-1 to TRBJ2-1; no definite D call. The CDR3 extends over 11 amino acids. Germline V lookup: CDR1 SQVTM, CDR2 ANQGSEA. Trimming took off 2 bases at V and 4 bases at J, with 3 bases between the two ends.

The chain employs TRBV6-1 and TRBJ2-3; D remains ambiguous. The V end lost 5 bases, the J end lost 2 bases, and 8 bases lay between the germline ends. The CDR3 runs 13 residues. Germline V CDR1 and CDR2: MNHNS, SASEGT. The CDR3 region is CASSKPNTDTQYF. The CDR3 nucleotides read TGTGCCAGCAGTAAACCGAACACAGATACGCAGTATTTT.

This clonotype has at least ten counts. Here the CDR3 DNA reads TGTGCCATCAGCCCTGGACTAGCGGAGACCCAGTACTTC. Protein product: CAISPGLAETQYF. The rearrangement uses TRBV10-3 and TRBJ2-5; TRBD2 matches 9 bases. This CDR3 is 13 amino acids long. V gave up 6 bases and J gave up 5 bases; unmatched junction bases: 4. CDR1 is ENHRY and CDR2 is SYGVKD in the germline V gene.

This clonotype was seen many times. This chain joins TRBV3-1 and TRBJ1-1; no clear D. The CDR3 is made up of 14 amino acids. Trimming took 1 base from V and 1 from J, leaving 7 bases between them. Germline lookup yields CDR1 LGHDT and CDR2 YNNKEL (reference sequence). The CDR3 DNA reads TGTGCCAGCAGCCAAGGTAGCCGGAACACTGAAGCTTTCTTT. Its protein product is CASSQGSRNTEAFF.

V gene TRBV29-1 combines with J gene TRBJ2-7, with 8 nucleotides matching TRBD2. After removal of 3 bases from V and 1 base from J, the junction contained 8 bases not matched to a gene. In germline, CDR1 is SQVTM, CDR2 ANQGSEA. The CDR3 totals 15 residues. CDR3 bases: TGCAGCGTTGAGGGGCTTAGCGGGGATTCCTACGAGCAGTACTTC. As protein: CSVEGLSGDSYEQYF.

The J gene is TRBJ2-5, the V gene TRBV5-1; D is possibly TRBD1 or TRBD2 (5 bases each). V lost 0 bases and J 4 bases, leaving 7 bases between the germline ends. In germline, CDR1 is SGHRS, CDR2 YFSETQ. CDR3 length: 13 residues. CDR3 DNA: TGCGCCAGCAGCTTGGCCGGGACAGAGACCCAGTACTTC. Residues: CASSLAGTETQYF.

This clonotype was counted at least ten times. V is TRBV24-1 and J is TRBJ2-1, with D tentatively TRBD1 (5 bases). Trimming left V 7 bases short and J 3 bases short, with 9 bases between. The V gene's germline CDR1 is KGHDR and CDR2 SFDVKD. This CDR3 has 13 residues. In DNA, the CDR3 is TGTGCCACCAGGGACAAAAACTACAATGAGCAGTTCTTC. Encoded protein: CATRDKNYNEQFF.

In this sample, this clonotype turned up a few times. The V gene is TRBV7-6, the J gene TRBJ2-1, with a possible D match to TRBD2 (5 bases). CDR1 is SGHVS and CDR2 is FNYEAQ in the germline V gene. The V gene lost 4 bases and the J gene lost 6 bases, with 16 bases spanning the gap. The length of the CDR3 is 15 residues. The CDR3 DNA reads as TGTGCCAGCAGCTCCCGGGGTCGGCGGCCCAATGAGCAGTTCTTC. Amino acids: CASSSRGRRPNEQFF.

V gene TRBV7-2 combines with J gene TRBJ2-3; TRBD2 aligns across 10 bases. The CDR3 is made up of 14 amino acids. Germline assignment: CDR1 SGHTA and CDR2 FQGNSA. Trimming took 4 bases from V and 11 from J; bases not matched to a gene: 9. CDR3 sequence reads: CASSSWTSGGGQYF. In DNA form, the CDR3 reads TGTGCCAGCAGCTCGTGGACTAGCGGCGGGGGGCAGTATTTT.

At least ten counts were recorded for this clonotype. This chain connects TRBV4-1 to TRBJ1-2; no clear D gene. Germline V gene lookup returns CDR1 MGHRA and CDR2 YSYEKL. Deletions cut 0 bases from V and 8 bases from J, with 13 bases between. CDR3 size: 14 residues. The CDR3 DNA sequence: TGCGCCAGCAGCCAAGATTCGGGAGTAAAGGGCTACACCTTC. Its protein is CASSQDSGVKGYTF.

This clonotype was seen a few times. V gene TRBV7-9 combines with J gene TRBJ2-7; TRBD1 or TRBD2 may be the D gene (6 bases each). This CDR3 is built from 13 residues. CDR1 SEHNR and CDR2 FQNEAQ come from the germline V gene (reference sequence). V shed 4 bases and J shed 4 bases, with 11 bases lying between them. The CDR3 region is CASSSRGDYEQYF. As DNA, the CDR3 is TGTGCCAGCAGCTCAAGGGGGGATTACGAGCAGTACTTC. Complete variable domain (other parts from reference TRBV7-9 and TRBJ2-7): DTGVSQNPRHKITKRGQNVTFRCDPISEHNRLYWYRQTLGQGPEFLTYFQNEAQLEKSRLLSDRFSAERPKGSFSTLEIQRTEQGDSAMYLCASSSRGDYEQYFGPGTRLTVT.

This clonotype was detected a few times. V gene TRBV27 combines with J gene TRBJ2-2, with a tentative D call TRBD2 (6 bases). With 2 bases removed from V and 6 bases from J, the gap between germline ends came to 19 bases. The germline CDR1 and CDR2 sequences are MNHEY and SMNVEV (reference sequence). There are 17 residues in the CDR3. CDR3 DNA sequence: TGTGCCAGCAGTTTAGTTTATCCAGGGAGGATTTCCGGGGAGCTGTTTTTT. It translates to CASSLVYPGRISGELFF.

This clonotype was observed many times. V gene TRBV5-1 combines with J gene TRBJ2-2; D call uncertain. Trimming shortened V by 4 bases and J by 5 bases, and 12 bases separated the two germline ends. Germline loops: CDR1 SGHRS, CDR2 YFSETQ. The CDR3 length is 14 residues. The CDR3 nucleotides are TGCGCCAGCAGCCCATCGGACCCAACCGGGGAGCTGTTTTTT. Translating gives CASSPSDPTGELFF.

The chain couples TRBV5-4 to TRBJ1-1; possibly TRBD1 for D (6 bases). Germline CDR1 and CDR2: SGHNT and YYREEE (reference sequence). The CDR3 sequence is 17 residues long. The V end was cut by 4 bases, the J end by 1 base, with 20 bases between. For the CDR3, the DNA is TGTGCCAGCAGCCCGCCTCCGCCAATGGACAGGAACACTGAAGCTTTCTTT. Translation: CASSPPPPMDRNTEAFF.

This clonotype was seen a handful of times. The rearrangement uses TRBV5-1 and TRBJ2-6; possible D gene TRBD1, 6 bases. V lost 1 base and J lost 3, with 14 bases in between. Germline CDR1 SGHRS, CDR2 YFSETQ. The CDR3 consists of 17 residues. The CDR3 reads CASSLLAGEGGANVLTF. CDR3 sequence (DNA): TGCGCCAGCAGCTTGCTGGCAGGGGAAGGTGGGGCCAACGTCCTGACTTTC.

This clonotype was detected a few times. The V gene is TRBV3-1, the J gene TRBJ2-1; unclear D gene. The CDR3 runs to 13 residues. The germline V gene encodes CDR1 LGHDT and CDR2 YNNKEL (reference sequence). Trimming shortened V by 0 bases and J by 7 bases, and 7 bases separated the two germline ends. CDR3 bases: TGTGCCAGCAGCCAAGATTGGAGAAATGAGCAGTTCTTC. Encoded protein: CASSQDWRNEQFF.

This clonotype was detected many times. This sequence joins TRBV20-1 and TRBJ2-7; D is ambiguous. Germline V gene lookup returns CDR1 DFQATT and CDR2 SNEGSKA (reference sequence). The CDR3 spans 13 residues. Trimming cost V 1 base and J 2 bases, with 9 bases left between them. The CDR3 protein is CSARGKETYEQYV. DNA for the CDR3: TGCAGTGCTAGAGGTAAAGAGACCTACGAGCAGTACGTC.

This clonotype was recorded a few times. The rearrangement joins TRBV25-1 to TRBJ1-2; D is uncertain. This CDR3 has 12 residues. Germline V gene data show CDR1 as MGHDK and CDR2 as SYGVNS. Trimming removed 5 bases from V and 8 bases from J, with 12 bases in between. Here the CDR3 reads CASSSWEGGYTF. The CDR3 nucleotides read TGTGCCAGCAGTTCCTGGGAGGGCGGCTACACCTTC.

As regards this clonotype: A junction boundary mismatches the germline segment, possibly from a read error. The chain joins TRBV5-4 to TRBJ2-1, with TRBD1 identical over 8 bases. The CDR3 has 15 residues. The V gene's germline CDR1 is SGHNT and CDR2 YYREEE (reference sequence). In DNA form, the CDR3 reads TGTGCCAGCACCTTGACAGGGGTTGGGGGCAATGAGCAGTTCTTC. This codes for CASTLTGVGGNEQFF.

The chain links TRBV3-1 to TRBJ2-7, with 11 bases matching TRBD2. The germline V gene encodes CDR1 LGHDT and CDR2 YNNKEL (reference sequence). V lost 10 bases to trimming and J lost 4 bases; unmatched junction nucleotides: 12. This CDR3 has 15 amino acids. In DNA, the CDR3 is TGTGCCACCTCCCAAACTAGCGGGAGTGCGTACGAGCAGTACTTC. Its protein is CATSQTSGSAYEQYF.

V and J are TRBV29-1 and TRBJ2-1; D unclear. The CDR3 covers 10 residues. The germline gives CDR1 SQVTM, CDR2 ANQGSEA. V shed 2 bases and J shed 11 bases, with 7 bases lying between them. The chain's CDR3 is CSVESSKQFF. The DNA for the CDR3 is TGCAGCGTTGAATCCAGTAAGCAGTTCTTC.

The chain uses TRBV6-5 and TRBJ1-1; D not resolved. The CDR3 runs to 12 residues. The V end lost 6 bases, the J end lost 8 bases, and 13 bases lay between the germline ends. CDR1 and CDR2 (germline): MNHEY, SVGAGI. CDR3 in DNA: TGTGCCAGCAGCGCCCCAGGCGGAGAAGCTTTCTTT. Translated, it gives CASSAPGGEAFF.

This clonotype was detected a few times. V is TRBV28 and J is TRBJ2-7, with D perhaps matching TRBD2 (6 bases). This CDR3 has 15 residues. Germline CDR1 MDHEN, CDR2 SYDVKM. Trimming left V 6 bases short and J 0 bases short, with 15 bases between. The CDR3 spells CASRRDQTSSYEQYF. The CDR3 nucleotides read TGTGCCAGCAGACGGGACCAGACTAGCTCCTACGAGCAGTACTTC.

In its sample, this clonotype was seen a few times. The J gene is TRBJ2-1, the V gene TRBV7-6; 8 bases match TRBD2. This CDR3 has 16 amino acids. The J segment lost 1 base and the V segment lost 5 bases, leaving 7 bases of the junction unmatched. Germline lookup yields CDR1 SGHVS and CDR2 FNYEAQ. The CDR3 sequence is CASSPARGGSYNEQFF. CDR3 nucleotide sequence: TGTGCCAGCAGCCCAGCCCGGGGGGGTTCCTACAATGAGCAGTTCTTC.

This clonotype was recorded many times. CDR3 DNA sequence: TGTGCCAGCAGTAACAGGGGGCTTAATGGCTACACCTTC. This translates into CASSNRGLNGYTF. This chain uses TRBV12-3 or TRBV12-4 with TRBJ1-2, with 9 bases aligning to TRBD1. CDR3 length: 13 amino acids. With V trimmed by 5 bases and J by 6 bases, 4 bases remained unmatched.

This clonotype was seen many times. The CDR3 region has the DNA TGTGCCAGCAGCCAAGGATGGGGGGCTGAAAACTATGGCTACACCTTC. The encoded protein is CASSQGWGAENYGYTF. V and J are TRBV3-1 and TRBJ1-2; D perhaps matches TRBD1 (6 bases). V was clipped by 1 base and J by 2 bases, with 14 bases between them. The CDR3 runs to 16 residues. The germline gives CDR1 LGHDT, CDR2 YNNKEL (reference sequence).

This clonotype was detected only a few times. The chain couples TRBV4-2 to TRBJ2-3; TRBD1 aligns across 11 bases. Germline assignment: CDR1 LGHNA and CDR2 YNFKEQ. This CDR3 comprises 16 residues. Trimming removed 0 bases from V and 4 bases from J; junction bases left unmatched: 3. CDR3: CASSQEGQGVSDTQYF. In nucleotides, the CDR3 is TGTGCCAGCAGCCAAGAGGGACAGGGGGTGTCAGATACGCAGTATTTT.

The genes are TRBV12-3 or TRBV12-4 and TRBJ2-1; a weak D match, TRBD2 (5 bases). CDR3 length: 16 residues. V lost 2 bases to trimming and J lost 2 bases, with 13 bases between them. CDR3 sequence (DNA): TGTGCCAGCAGTTTACGGCGACGGGAACCCTACAATGAGCAGTTCTTC. Translating it yields CASSLRRREPYNEQFF.

This clonotype has ten or more counts. In DNA form, the CDR3 reads TGCGCCAGCAGCGGGGGCCCAATGGGGGCTTTCTTT. It encodes CASSGGPMGAFF. The chain is built from TRBV10-2 and TRBJ1-1; D may be TRBD1 (6 bases). Per the germline V gene, CDR1 is WSHSY and CDR2 is SAAADI. This CDR3 is built from 12 residues. V dropped 6 bases and J dropped 11 bases, with 16 bases sitting between them.

This chain links TRBV5-1 with TRBJ2-1; D is uncertain. Trimming pared 0 bases from V and 9 bases from J, leaving 13 bases between. CDR1 is SGHRS and CDR2 is YFSETQ in the germline V gene. This CDR3 is built from 14 residues. The CDR3 DNA reads as TGCGCCAGCAGCTTGGAAGATTGGGGTATTGAGCAGTTCTTC. It specifies CASSLEDWGIEQFF.